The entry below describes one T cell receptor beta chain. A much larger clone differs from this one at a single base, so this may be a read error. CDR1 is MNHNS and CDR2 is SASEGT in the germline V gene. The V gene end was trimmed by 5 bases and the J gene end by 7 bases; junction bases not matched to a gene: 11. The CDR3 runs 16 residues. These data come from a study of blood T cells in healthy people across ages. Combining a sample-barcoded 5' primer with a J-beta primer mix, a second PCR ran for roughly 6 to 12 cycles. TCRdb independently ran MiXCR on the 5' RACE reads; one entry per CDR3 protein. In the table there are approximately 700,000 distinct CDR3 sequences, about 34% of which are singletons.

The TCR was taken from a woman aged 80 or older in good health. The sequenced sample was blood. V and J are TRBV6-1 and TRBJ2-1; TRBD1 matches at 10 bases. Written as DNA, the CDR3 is TGTGCCAGCAGTACTTTTGGGACAGGGGTTAGGAATGAGCAGTTCTTC. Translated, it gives CASSTFGTGVRNEQFF.